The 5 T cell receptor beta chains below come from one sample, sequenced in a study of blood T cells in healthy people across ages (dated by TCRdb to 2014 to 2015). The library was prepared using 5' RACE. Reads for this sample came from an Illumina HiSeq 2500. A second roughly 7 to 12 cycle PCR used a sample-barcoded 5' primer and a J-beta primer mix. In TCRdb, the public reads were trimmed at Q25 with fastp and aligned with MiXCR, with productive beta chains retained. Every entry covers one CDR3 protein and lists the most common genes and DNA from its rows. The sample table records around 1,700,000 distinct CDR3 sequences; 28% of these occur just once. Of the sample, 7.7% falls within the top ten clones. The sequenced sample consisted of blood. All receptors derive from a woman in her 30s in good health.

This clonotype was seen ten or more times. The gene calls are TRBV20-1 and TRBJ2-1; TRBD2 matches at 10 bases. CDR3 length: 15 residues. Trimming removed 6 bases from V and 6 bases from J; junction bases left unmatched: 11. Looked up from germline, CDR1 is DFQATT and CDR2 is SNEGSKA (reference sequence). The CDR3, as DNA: TGCAGTGCCCACCACCCCCTAGCGGGGGTCAATGAGCAGTTCTTC. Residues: CSAHHPLAGVNEQFF.

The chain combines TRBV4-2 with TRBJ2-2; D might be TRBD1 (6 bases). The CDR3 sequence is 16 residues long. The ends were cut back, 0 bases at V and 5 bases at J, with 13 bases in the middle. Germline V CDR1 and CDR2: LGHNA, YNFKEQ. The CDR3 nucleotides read TGTGCCAGCAGCCAAGATCTCGGACAGTGGACCGGGGAGCTGTTTTTT. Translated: CASSQDLGQWTGELFF.

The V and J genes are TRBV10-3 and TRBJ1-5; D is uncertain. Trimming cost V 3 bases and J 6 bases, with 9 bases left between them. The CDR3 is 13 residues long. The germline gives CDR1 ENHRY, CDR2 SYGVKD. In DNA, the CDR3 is TGTGCCATCAGTGAAGGTCTTTCTCAGCCCCAGCATTTT. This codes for CAISEGLSQPQHF.

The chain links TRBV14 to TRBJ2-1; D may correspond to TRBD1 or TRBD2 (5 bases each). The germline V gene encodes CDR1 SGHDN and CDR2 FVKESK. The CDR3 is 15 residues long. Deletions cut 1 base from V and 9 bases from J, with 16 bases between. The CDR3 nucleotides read TGTGCCAGCAGCCAAGTAACAGGCGGCGGGTCTGAGCAGTTCTTC. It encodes CASSQVTGGGSEQFF. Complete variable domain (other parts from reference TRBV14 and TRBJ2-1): EAGVTQFPSHSVIEKGQTVTLRCDPISGHDNLYWYRRVMGKEIKFLLHFVKESKQDESGMPNNRFLAERTGGTYSTLKVQPAELEDSGVYFCASSQVTGGGSEQFFGPGTRLTVL.

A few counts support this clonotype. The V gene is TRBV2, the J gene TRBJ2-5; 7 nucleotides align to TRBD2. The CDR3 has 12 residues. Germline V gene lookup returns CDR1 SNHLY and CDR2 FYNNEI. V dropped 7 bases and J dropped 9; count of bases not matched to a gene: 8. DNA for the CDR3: TGTGCCAGCAAACGAGGCCGGGGGGCCCAGTACTTC. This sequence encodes CASKRGRGAQYF.